The clone carrying this T cell receptor (beta chain) appeared many times. The antigen remains undetermined. This record belongs to a study of T-cell memory formation after mild COVID-19. Study-wide findings and caveats: Contracting CD8+ clones were enriched in EMRA, CD4+ mainly in CM and EM. Later expanders leaned toward CD4+, whereas clones contracting from day 15 to 85 were balanced CD4/CD8.

The CDR3 has 13 amino acids. V lost 3 bases to trimming and J lost 5 bases, with 7 bases between them. The germline gives CDR1 KGHSH, CDR2 LQKENI. Via MiXCR, TCRdb re-called the 5' RACE reads, giving one row per CDR3 protein. The table lists some 30,000 distinct CDR3 sequences, approximately 7% of them singletons, with roughly 15% in the top ten. The sequence was collected from an adult woman who had mild COVID-19 (a few samples of this study predate the infection). Cell type and time point are not known. Material: PBMCs or a T cell subset sorted from them (not recorded which). This chain uses TRBV18 with TRBJ1-4; D is ambiguous. The CDR3 here is CASSPTLNEKLFF. The CDR3 region has the DNA TGTGCCAGCTCACCGACGCTCAATGAAAAACTGTTTTTT.